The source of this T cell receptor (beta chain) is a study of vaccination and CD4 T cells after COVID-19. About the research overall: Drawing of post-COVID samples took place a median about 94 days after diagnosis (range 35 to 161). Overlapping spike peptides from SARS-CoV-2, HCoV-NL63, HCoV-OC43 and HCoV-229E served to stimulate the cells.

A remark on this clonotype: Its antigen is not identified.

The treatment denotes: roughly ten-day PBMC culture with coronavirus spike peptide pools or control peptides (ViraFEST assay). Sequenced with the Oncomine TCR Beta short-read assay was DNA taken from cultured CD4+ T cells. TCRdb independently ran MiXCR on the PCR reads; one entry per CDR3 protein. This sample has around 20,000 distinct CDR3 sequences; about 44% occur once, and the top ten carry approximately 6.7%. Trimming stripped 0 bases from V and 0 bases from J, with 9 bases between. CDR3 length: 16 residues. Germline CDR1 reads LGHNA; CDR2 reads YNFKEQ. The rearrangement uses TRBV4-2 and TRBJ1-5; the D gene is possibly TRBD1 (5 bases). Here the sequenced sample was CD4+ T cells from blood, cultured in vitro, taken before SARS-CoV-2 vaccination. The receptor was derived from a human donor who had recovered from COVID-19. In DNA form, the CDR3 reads TGTGCCAGCAGCCAAGATAGAGGGGTTAGCAATCAGCCCCAGCATTTT. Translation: CASSQDRGVSNQPQHF.